The 18 T cell receptor beta chains reported below all come from one sample, sequenced in a study of shared clonotypes between healthy human individuals. Some clones are missing from TCRdb's copy, which holds only in-frame ones; the method was immunoSEQ multiplex PCR. In the table there are some 200,000 clones, over 60% of which are singletons. Material: memory CD4+ T cells sorted from blood. Regarding subset: CD45RA-negative fraction. These TCRs come from a man aged 25 to 40 in good health.

V is TRBV6-1 and J is TRBJ2-1; 8 bases agree with TRBD1. This CDR3 is built from 15 residues. V was clipped by 3 bases and J by 6 bases; unmatched bases: 7. Germline V CDR1 and CDR2: MNHNS, SASEGT. The CDR3 loop reads CASSDLQGARNEQFF. Written as DNA, the CDR3 is TGTGCCAGCAGTGACCTGCAGGGGGCTCGCAATGAGCAGTTCTTC.

This CDR3 is CATSSENRNEQFF. CDR3 bases: TGTGCCACCAGCAGCGAAAATCGCAATGAGCAGTTCTTC. The chain couples TRBV15 to TRBJ2-1; D is unresolved. Deletions cut 3 bases from V and 6 bases from J, with 9 bases between. The CDR3 runs 13 residues. Germline V gene sequence: CDR1 LNHNV, CDR2 YYDKDF (reference sequence).

About this clone: Other nucleotide sequences from this sample produce the same CDR3. This rearrangement joins TRBV6-4 to TRBJ2-3; no firm D call. Germline-derived CDR1 and CDR2 are MRHNA and SNTAGT. The CDR3 contains 14 residues. V lost 9 bases and J lost 3, with 16 bases in between. The CDR3: CASRVNPQTDTQYF. The CDR3 bases are TGTGCCAGTAGAGTAAACCCACAAACAGATACGCAGTATTTT.

The chain's CDR3 is CASSPWVAGASNEQFF. CDR3 nucleotide sequence: TGTGCCAGCAGCCCCTGGGTCGCGGGAGCCTCCAATGAGCAGTTCTTC. The chain couples TRBV7-2 to TRBJ2-1, with 7 nucleotides matching TRBD2. The germline CDR1 and CDR2 sequences are SGHTA and FQGNSA. V dropped 5 bases and J dropped 6; count of bases not matched to a gene: 13. This CDR3 is 16 amino acids long. Full variable domain (rest looked up from reference TRBV7-2 and TRBJ2-1): GAGVSQSPSNKVTEKGKDVELRCDPISGHTALYWYRQSLGQGLEFLIYFQGNSAPDKSGLPSDRFSAERTGGSVSTLTIQRTQQEDSAVYLCASSPWVAGASNEQFFGPGTRLTVL.

The J gene is TRBJ2-1, the V gene TRBV6-5; 7 positions agree with TRBD2. CDR1 and CDR2 (germline): MNHEY, SVGAGI. V was pared by 6 bases and J by 0 bases, with 5 bases of the junction left unmatched. The CDR3 contains 15 residues. The CDR3 protein is CASRATSFSYNEQFF. CDR3 sequence (DNA): TGTGCCAGCAGAGCGACTAGCTTCTCCTACAATGAGCAGTTCTTC.

The gene calls are TRBV5-1 and TRBJ2-7; the D gene is possibly TRBD2 (7 bases). Germline V gives CDR1 SGHRS, CDR2 YFSETQ. The CDR3 loop spans 16 amino acids. The germline V and J ends were trimmed by 3 bases and 6 bases, with 22 bases remaining between them. Here the CDR3 DNA reads TGCGCCAGCAGCTGGGGGGCGGCTAGCGGTACGGGCGAGCAGTACTTC. This encodes CASSWGAASGTGEQYF.

This chain links TRBV9 with TRBJ2-7, with D possibly being TRBD1 or TRBD2 (5 bases each). This CDR3 region has 14 residues. Trimming left V 3 bases short and J 2 bases short, with 12 bases between. From germline, CDR1 is SGDLS and CDR2 YYNGEE. Here the CDR3 DNA reads TGTGCCAGCAGCGCCAAAGGGGAGACCTACGAGCAGTACTTC. Residues: CASSAKGETYEQYF.

V usage is TRBV2 and J usage is TRBJ1-1; 8 positions match TRBD1. Trimming at V came to 5 bases and at J to 4 bases, leaving 3 bases not matched to a gene. This CDR3 is 13 amino acids long. The germline gives CDR1 SNHLY, CDR2 FYNNEI. The CDR3 protein is CASSRDRGTEAFF. The DNA for the CDR3 is TGTGCCAGCAGTAGAGACAGGGGCACTGAAGCTTTCTTT.

This clone has more than one count but fewer than ten. The chain recombines TRBV28 with TRBJ1-5; D remains ambiguous. Trimming stripped 4 bases from V and 0 bases from J, with 7 bases between. The CDR3 contains 14 residues. Germline CDR1 MDHEN, CDR2 SYDVKM. In DNA, the CDR3 is TGTGCCAGCAGTTCGGCATCTAGCAATCAGCCCCAGCATTTT. Protein product: CASSSASSNQPQHF.

The genes are TRBV29-1 and TRBJ2-1; D possibly matches TRBD1 or TRBD2 (6 bases each). There are 14 residues in the CDR3. V shed 6 bases and J shed 6 bases, with 18 bases lying between them. CDR1 SQVTM and CDR2 ANQGSEA come from the germline V gene. Here the CDR3 reads CSVLGGSYANEQFF. DNA of the CDR3: TGCAGCGTCCTAGGGGGGAGCTATGCCAATGAGCAGTTCTTC.

A word on this clone: Other DNA sequences in this sample translate to the same CDR3. This sequence joins TRBV30 and TRBJ2-7; the D is unclear. This CDR3 region has 12 residues. Germline V gives CDR1 GTSNPN, CDR2 SVGIG (reference sequence). V lost 0 bases, J lost 0 bases, and 3 bases lay in between. The CDR3 region is CAWSVSSYEQYF. The CDR3 DNA reads as TGTGCCTGGAGTGTCAGCTCCTACGAGCAGTACTTC.

The chain carries TRBV7-2 and TRBJ1-5, with 7 bases identical to TRBD1. This CDR3 is 19 amino acids long. Trimming removed 6 bases from V and 5 bases from J; junction bases left unmatched: 22. The germline gives CDR1 SGHTA, CDR2 FQGNSA. CDR3 nucleotides: TGTGCCAGCAGTCATTCCCCGGGACAGCGCATGGGGTTGGATCAGCCCCAGCATTTT. Encoded protein: CASSHSPGQRMGLDQPQHF. Using reference TRBV7-2 and TRBJ1-5 for the parts outside the CDR3, the full variable domain is GAGVSQSPSNKVTEKGKDVELRCDPISGHTALYWYRQSLGQGLEFLIYFQGNSAPDKSGLPSDRFSAERTGGSVSTLTIQRTQQEDSAVYLCASSHSPGQRMGLDQPQHFGDGTRLSIL.

This rearrangement joins TRBV10-3 to TRBJ2-3; possible D gene TRBD1, 6 bases. Germline-derived CDR1 and CDR2 are ENHRY and SYGVKD. Trimming stripped 8 bases from V and 5 bases from J, with 29 bases between. The CDR3 covers 18 residues. CDR3: CAIAGSLSTTGTQDTQYF. The CDR3, as DNA: TGTGCCATCGCCGGTTCCTTGTCTACCACCGGGACACAAGATACGCAGTATTTT.

This clone was seen repeatedly, ten times or more. The chain has TRBV29-1 and TRBJ2-7; D is perhaps TRBD2 (6 bases). Trimming removed 6 bases at V and 0 bases at J, with 18 bases between. Germline CDR1 is SQVTM and CDR2 is ANQGSEA. This CDR3 is built from 15 residues. The CDR3 sequence: CSVKKGLDLSYEQYF. The CDR3 nucleotides read TGCAGCGTGAAGAAGGGACTTGATCTCTCCTACGAGCAGTACTTC.

The chain joins TRBV6-5 to TRBJ1-4, with 8 nucleotides matching TRBD1. This CDR3 is 15 amino acids long. The ends lost 1 base at V and 8 bases at J; junction bases unmatched: 6. CDR1 and CDR2 from the germline V gene are MNHEY and SVGAGI. The CDR3 sequence is CASSYYTGGGEKLFF. The CDR3 bases are TGTGCCAGCAGTTACTATACAGGGGGAGGCGAAAAACTGTTTTTT.

This clone turned up a few times. This chain links TRBV9 with TRBJ2-1; D is unresolved. Germline CDR1 SGDLS, CDR2 YYNGEE. The CDR3 length is 14 residues. Trimming took 2 bases from V and 7 from J, leaving 13 bases between them. The CDR3 nucleotides read TGTGCCAGCAGCGTCGGGTCCTCCGGGAATGAGCAGTTCTTC. Amino acid sequence: CASSVGSSGNEQFF.

Only a few counts were recorded for this clone. This rearrangement joins TRBV2 to TRBJ1-5; tentatively, D is TRBD1 (6 bases). Trimming pared 10 bases from V and 1 base from J, leaving 11 bases between. Germline values: CDR1 SNHLY, CDR2 FYNNEI. This CDR3 region has 13 residues. This CDR3 reads CAISGESNQPQHF. DNA of the CDR3: TGTGCCATTTCAGGGGAGAGCAATCAGCCCCAGCATTTT.

This chain links TRBV18 with TRBJ2-3; weak D call: TRBD2 (5 bases). Germline values: CDR1 KGHSH, CDR2 LQKENI. The CDR3 consists of 17 residues. The V and J ends lost 3 bases and 3 bases respectively, with 19 bases between them. The CDR3 is CASSPYRVGGSTDTQYF. CDR3 DNA: TGTGCCAGCTCACCTTATCGGGTCGGAGGAAGTACAGATACGCAGTATTTT.